This TCR beta chain originates from a study of regulatory T cells in long-lasting Graves disease. Broader study findings: Relative to new patients (approximately 1,000), persistent patients exhibited greater sharing of public clonotypes (approximately 3,000).

Through Arm-PCR of CDR3 regions and iRepertoire HTBI primers, TCR beta libraries were built. TCRdb reanalysed the multiplex PCR reads using MiXCR and keeps one entry per CDR3 protein. The table has approximately 560,000 distinct CDR3 sequences, approximately 16% seen once. CDR1 SGHAT and CDR2 FQDESV come from the germline V gene (reference sequence). Between the trimmed V and J ends, which lost 10 bases and 1 base, there was a span of 14 bases. There are 15 residues in the CDR3. The time point denotes: newly diagnosed GD, antithyroid drugs for less than 3 months. Construction of the TCR library relied on RNA isolated from PBMCs. Graves' disease diagnosis was established per American Thyroid Association guidelines. A word on this clonotype: Its specificity is unknown.

The same sample was also studied in work on T cells in Graves' hyperthyroidism and ophthalmopathy.

The rearrangement uses TRBV11-1 and TRBJ2-6; a weak D match, TRBD2 (5 bases). Source: peripheral blood mononuclear cells (PBMCs), taken at new diagnosis, from a patient treated with antithyroid drugs. This sequence was found in a man between 18 and 29 years old with Graves disease. The DNA of the CDR3 is TGTGCCACCCTTCCTCGGGGTTCTGGGGCCAACGTCCTGACTTTC. Translating gives CATLPRGSGANVLTF. The variable domain in full, completed from reference TRBV11-1 and TRBJ2-6, reads EAEVAQSPRYKITEKSQAVAFWCDPISGHATLYWYRQILGQGPELLVQFQDESVVDDSQLPKDRFSAERLKGVDSTLKIQPAELGDSAMYLCATLPRGSGANVLTFGAGSRLTVL.